The following is a TCR beta chain sequence with its context. These data come from a study of shared T cell receptors in the human thymus. TCRdb's copy holds only in-frame clones and misses some; the assay was immunoSEQ multiplex PCR. The sample carries about 660,000 clones, roughly 90% recorded once. From germline, CDR1 is MGHRA and CDR2 YSYEKL. This CDR3 region has 17 residues. J was trimmed by 4 bases and V by 1 base; bases with no gene match: 7. These same records also appear under a second study, on human thymus T cells. This second report adds: Donors were healthy Finnish babies undergoing corrective operations for congenital heart defects. Obtained as resections during corrective heart surgery, the thymus tissue was then studied. It looked as if thymic and blood repertoires used V and J genes in a biased way. What related research reported was that thymic repertoires overlapped highly among unrelated individuals.

What was sequenced was thymocytes. This chain connects TRBV4-1 to TRBJ2-5; 12 bases are a match to TRBD2. This TCR was sampled from a boy in the first two years of life with a congenital heart defect. The CDR3 region has the DNA TGCGCCAGCAGCCAAGGGCTGTCGACTAGCGGGAGAGAGACCCAGTACTTC. Its translation: CASSQGLSTSGRETQYF.